This is a list of T cell receptor beta chains from one sample in a study of early T cells in non-severe SARS-CoV-2 infection. TCRdb redid the calling of the 5' RACE reads with MiXCR, one entry per CDR3 protein. The repertoire has approximately 28,000 distinct CDR3 sequences, less than 6% of them found once; the top ten carry under 6%. This sample comprised whole blood, obtained at baseline. Receptors were obtained from an adult who was a healthcare worker with PCR-confirmed SARS-CoV-2 infection or an uninfected control (not recorded which). The conserved cysteine and the conserved F or W are not part of the CDR3 here. Clone size is stated in some rows and not others, as once, few, many or a class when expanded.

j_gene | v_gene | abundance | CDR3aa
TRBJ2-6 | TRBV6-2/TRBV6-3 | many | ASSWGGTGANVLT
TRBJ1-2 | TRBV5-1 | many | ASSLVSGQDASRYT
TRBJ2-3 | TRBV5-6 | few | ASSVRQGLDTQY
TRBJ2-6 | TRBV19 | many | ASSPTAGLISGANVLT
TRBJ2-3 | TRBV14 | many | ASSPLNPDTQY
TRBJ2-2 | TRBV4-2 | many | ASSLKSGGAENTGELF
TRBJ2-5 | TRBV5-1 | many | ATKRGLQETQY
TRBJ1-4 | TRBV6-5 | many | ASSYSVDATNEKLF
TRBJ1-2 | TRBV5-1 | medium-sized | ASSLGNYGYT
TRBJ2-3 | TRBV6-2/TRBV6-3 | few | ASSQDTDTQY
TRBJ1-2 | TRBV27 | many | ASSLLKGSGYT
TRBJ1-6 | TRBV2 | many | ASSEATRGQVLH
TRBJ2-2 | TRBV7-3 | few | ASSTQGDGELF
TRBJ2-7 | TRBV6-5 | medium-sized | ASSRITGVTEQY
TRBJ2-3 | TRBV18 | many | ASSPPGLYADTQY
TRBJ2-7 | TRBV4-2 | many | ASSHDGTGDEQY
TRBJ1-6 | TRBV2 | many | ASSPREEKSPLH
TRBJ2-5 | TRBV6-5 | few | ASSYSSGTGFETQY
TRBJ1-2 | TRBV24-1 | many | ATSDPGTGNYGYT
TRBJ2-3 | TRBV3-1 | many | ASNQPGHGTDTQY
TRBJ1-1 | TRBV6-5 | many | ASSYGRSRSTEAF
TRBJ2-3 | TRBV5-1 | few | ASPPLGGTDTQY
TRBJ2-1 | TRBV5-1 | - | ASSHPSNNEQF
TRBJ1-1 | TRBV10-3 | few | AISESGQGAREAF
TRBJ1-6 | TRBV25-1 | many | ASSWDRGNSPLH
TRBJ2-7 | TRBV12-3/TRBV12-4 | many | ASSLVGGYEQY
TRBJ1-4 | TRBV2 | - | ASSPRSLGKLF
TRBJ2-7 | TRBV9 | - | ASSVDRGYEQY
TRBJ2-7 | TRBV9 | many | ASSVESGSGEQY
TRBJ1-1 | TRBV2 | - | ASSGGRGVNTEAF
TRBJ2-7 | TRBV10-1 | many | ASSEIPPTRRLLSYEQY
TRBJ1-6 | TRBV7-3 | - | ASSSRGTDNSPLH
TRBJ2-7 | TRBV11-3 | many | ASSLVLHEQY
TRBJ1-1 | TRBV9 | many | ASSSLDKNTEAF
TRBJ2-2 | TRBV27 | many | ASNRAGIPTGELF
TRBJ2-1 | TRBV2 | many | ASRRLAELNEQF
TRBJ2-1 | TRBV24-1 | many | ATSDPPGGSGESSNEQF
TRBJ2-1 | TRBV5-1 | many | ASIPSGGAGEQF
TRBJ1-5 | TRBV10-3 | many | AISEVGQPQH
TRBJ2-1 | TRBV9 | - | ASSVDLAGGDNEQF
TRBJ2-3 | TRBV20-1 | - | SAVGRGREDTQY
TRBJ1-3 | TRBV6-2/TRBV6-3 | many | ASSRIRSSGNTIY
TRBJ2-5 | TRBV20-1 | many | SARDSLAQETQY
TRBJ2-1 | TRBV5-1 | few | ASSAGGLAGAGEQF
TRBJ1-2 | TRBV11-2 | few | ASSPDRASYGYT
TRBJ2-3 | TRBV18 | many | ASSPLSLYTDTQY
TRBJ2-7 | TRBV7-2 | many | ASSLVGRDEQY
TRBJ1-1 | TRBV5-6 | many | ASSLGQGLWTEAF
TRBJ2-1 | TRBV2 | - | ASSGDLGDEQF
TRBJ1-4 | TRBV20-1 | many | SARVDGTGDEKLF
TRBJ1-4 | TRBV6-5 | many | ASSYSGAEEKLF
TRBJ2-5 | TRBV6-6 | many | ASSLSSDGLGTQY
TRBJ2-2 | TRBV4-2 | many | ASSQGLEGTGELF
TRBJ1-5 | TRBV20-1 | - | SAISELGARQPQH
TRBJ2-4 | TRBV2 | few | TSRGQAPKNIQY